Listed here are 25 T cell receptor beta chains from one sample, sequenced in a study of post-analysis software for immune sequencing data. TCR beta libraries were prepared from cDNA with unique molecular identifiers. TCRdb re-derived calls from the PCR reads in MiXCR, one entry per CDR3 protein. The table includes roughly 800,000 distinct CDR3 sequences, approximately 50% detected once. Antigen specificity for these receptors is unknown. Study observations and caveats: The study found TRBV5-6, TRBV5-1 and TRBV20-1 among roughly 5 TRBV segments more frequent in patients than controls.

Specimen: blood. The source of these receptors is a girl under 18 with multiple sclerosis.

V usage is TRBV5-1 and J usage is TRBJ2-7, with 12 bases fitting TRBD2. This CDR3 spans 14 amino acids. V was clipped by 4 bases and J by 2 bases; unmatched bases: 1. CDR1 and CDR2 (germline): SGHRS, YFSETQ. CDR3 sequence (DNA): TGCGCCAGCAGCGCTAGCGGGGGGGCCTACGAGCAGTACTTC. It is translated as CASSASGGAYEQYF.

The chain links TRBV5-1 to TRBJ2-5; 8 nucleotides agree with TRBD1. The V gene end was trimmed by 0 bases and the J gene end by 4 bases; junction bases not matched to a gene: 2. The CDR3 extends over 14 amino acids. CDR1 and CDR2 (germline): SGHRS, YFSETQ. CDR3: CASSLETGVETQYF. DNA for the CDR3: TGCGCCAGCAGCTTGGAGACAGGGGTAGAGACCCAGTACTTC. Variable domain in full (rest from reference TRBV5-1 and TRBJ2-5): KAGVTQTPRYLIKTRGQQVTLSCSPISGHRSVSWYQQTPGQGLQFLFEYFSETQRNKGNFPGRFSGRQFSNSRSEMNVSTLELGDSALYLCASSLETGVETQYFGPGTRLLVL.

The V and J genes are TRBV15 and TRBJ1-1; TRBD1 matches at 12 bases. J lost 6 bases, V lost 3 bases, and 5 bases had no gene match. The CDR3 consists of 15 residues. The germline CDR1 and CDR2 sequences are LNHNV and YYDKDF (reference sequence). The CDR3, as DNA: TGTGCCACCAGCAGCCCGGGACAGGGGGCCCCTGAAGCTTTCTTT. Amino acids: CATSSPGQGAPEAFF.

The rearrangement links TRBV7-9 to TRBJ2-4; TRBD2 is a possible D gene (6 bases). The CDR3 runs to 15 residues. Looked up from germline, CDR1 is SEHNR and CDR2 is FQNEAQ (reference sequence). V was clipped by 7 bases and J by 2 bases, with 15 bases between them. The CDR3 loop is CASIKGGEPKNIQYF. CDR3 bases: TGTGCCAGCATTAAAGGAGGGGAACCCAAAAACATTCAGTACTTC.

This clonotype has a handful of counts. The chain employs TRBV7-6 and TRBJ2-1; a weak D match, TRBD1 (6 bases). The CDR3 runs 15 residues. Germline V gene lookup returns CDR1 SGHVS and CDR2 FNYEAQ. V lost 7 bases, J lost 2 bases, and 15 bases lay in between. Here the CDR3 DNA reads TGTGCCAGCAACCCGAACAGGGAAGCCTACAATGAGCAGTTCTTC. This gives the protein CASNPNREAYNEQFF.

The chain links TRBV3-1 to TRBJ2-7, with a possible D match to TRBD1 (5 bases). Germline-derived CDR1 and CDR2 are LGHDT and YNNKEL (reference sequence). The V end lost 1 base, the J end lost 1 base, and 11 bases lay between the germline ends. This CDR3 contains 15 residues. DNA of the CDR3: TGTGCCAGCAGCCAAGTGACAGCTGGGTCCTACGAGCAGTACTTC. Protein: CASSQVTAGSYEQYF.

This clonotype was counted only a few times. The chain recombines TRBV4-1 with TRBJ2-2, with D unclear. From germline, CDR1 is MGHRA and CDR2 YSYEKL. Trimming pared 1 base from V and 2 bases from J, leaving 11 bases between. The CDR3 spans 16 residues. CDR3 nucleotide sequence: TGCGCCAGCAGCCAAGGCATGGCTCCAAACACCGGGGAGCTGTTTTTT. This encodes CASSQGMAPNTGELFF.

The rearrangement links TRBV6-5 to TRBJ2-1, with 7 bases aligning to TRBD2. Germline CDR1 is MNHEY and CDR2 is SVGAGI. The V gene end was trimmed by 2 bases and the J gene end by 2 bases; junction bases not matched to a gene: 12. This CDR3 region has 18 residues. The CDR3 coding sequence is TGTGCCAGCAGTTACCCGCGGGGGTCGCCGACCCCCTACAATGAGCAGTTCTTC. Translation: CASSYPRGSPTPYNEQFF.

J is TRBJ2-1 and V is TRBV29-1; D is perhaps TRBD2 (5 bases). V was clipped by 3 bases and J by 5 bases, with 11 bases between them. CDR1 SQVTM and CDR2 ANQGSEA come from the germline V gene. The CDR3 loop spans 13 amino acids. CDR3 in amino acids: CSVESTMDNEQFF. The CDR3 DNA reads as TGCAGCGTTGAGTCGACTATGGACAATGAGCAGTTCTTC.

The J gene is TRBJ2-7, the V gene TRBV6-2 or TRBV6-3; 11 positions match TRBD2. The CDR3 has 13 residues. The V gene's germline CDR1 is MNHEY and CDR2 SVGEGT. V lost 5 bases to trimming and J lost 6 bases; unmatched junction nucleotides: 3. CDR3 sequence: CASSIAGGAEQYF. The CDR3 DNA is TGTGCCAGCAGTATAGCGGGAGGGGCCGAGCAGTACTTC.

This clonotype was observed a few times. The gene calls are TRBV6-6 and TRBJ2-4, with D unclear. This CDR3 has 11 amino acids. The germline V gene encodes CDR1 MNHNY and CDR2 SVGAGI (reference sequence). V lost 0 bases and J 13 bases, leaving 7 bases between the germline ends. CDR3 protein: CASSYSIAQYF. The CDR3 DNA is TGTGCCAGCAGTTACTCGATCGCGCAGTACTTC.

The chain recombines TRBV20-1 with TRBJ2-3; D is ambiguous. The germline V gene has CDR1 DFQATT and CDR2 SNEGSKA (reference sequence). The CDR3 runs to 12 residues. V was shortened by 3 bases and J by 7 bases, with 11 bases between the two germline ends. CDR3 sequence (DNA): TGCAGTGCTAGGGACCAACGGTATACGCAGTATTTT. Encoded protein: CSARDQRYTQYF.

This clonotype turned up a few times. The J gene is TRBJ2-4, the V gene TRBV6-5; possible D gene TRBD1, 5 bases. V was clipped by 8 bases and J by 9 bases, with 23 bases between them. CDR1 MNHEY and CDR2 SVGAGI come from the germline V gene. CDR3 length: 15 residues. The CDR3 DNA sequence: TGTGCCAGCTCTCCGATGATGGGGCAGGGAACCATTCAGTACTTC. Translated, it gives CASSPMMGQGTIQYF.

This clonotype was seen ten or more times. A read error may produce the germline difference seen at one junction end. The J gene is TRBJ2-7, the V gene TRBV5-1; tentative D call: TRBD2 (5 bases). Germline V gives CDR1 SGHRS, CDR2 YFSETQ. The CDR3 runs to 13 residues. CDR3 sequence reads: CASSLRGSYEQYF. The DNA for the CDR3 is TGTGCCAGCAGTTTACGGGGATCCTACGAGCAGTACTTC. The full variable domain, with the rest looked up from reference TRBV5-1 and TRBJ2-7, is KAGVTQTPRYLIKTRGQQVTLSCSPISGHRSVSWYQQTPGQGLQFLFEYFSETQRNKGNFPGRFSGRQFSNSRSEMNVSTLELGDSALYLCASSLRGSYEQYFGPGTRLTVT.

This clonotype occurred a few times. The chain carries TRBV20-1 and TRBJ2-1; 13 bases fit TRBD2. CDR1 is DFQATT, CDR2 SNEGSKA, per germline (reference sequence). The CDR3 contains 17 residues. Trimming cost V 6 bases and J 8 bases; bases outside gene matches: 16. The CDR3 sequence: CSAQLAGGPLIVYEQFF. CDR3 DNA: TGCAGTGCGCAACTAGCGGGAGGGCCGCTTATTGTCTATGAGCAGTTCTTC.

The chain combines TRBV29-1 with TRBJ2-5; D may be TRBD2 (5 bases). Trimming took off 4 bases at V and 1 base at J, with 10 bases between the two ends. The CDR3 sequence is 13 residues long. Looked up from germline, CDR1 is SQVTM and CDR2 is ANQGSEA. CDR3 region: CSVVRAGQETQYF. The CDR3 DNA reads as TGCAGCGTTGTTCGCGCGGGCCAAGAGACCCAGTACTTC.

The chain has TRBV11-2 and TRBJ2-1, with 9 bases that match TRBD2. The CDR3 loop spans 22 amino acids. Germline loops: CDR1 SGHAT, CDR2 FQNNGV. Trimming took 4 bases from V and 1 from J; bases not matched to a gene: 23. The CDR3 region has the DNA TGTGCCAGCAGCTCACCAGGCCGGGACTCCCTCCGGCGGGAGGGTTCCTACAATGAGCAGTTCTTC. Translation gives CASSSPGRDSLRREGSYNEQFF.

The chain links TRBV29-1 to TRBJ2-7, with D uncertain. Germline V gene data show CDR1 as SQVTM and CDR2 as ANQGSEA. This CDR3 comprises 15 residues. The V and J ends lost 0 bases and 3 bases respectively, with 15 bases between them. The CDR3, as DNA: TGCAGCGTTGAAGATCGTAGGTCCTCCTACTACGAGCAGTACTTC. This sequence encodes CSVEDRRSSYYEQYF.

The sample holds a few counts of this clonotype. The chain is built from TRBV29-1 and TRBJ1-1; TRBD1 matches at 9 bases. This CDR3 has 14 amino acids. V shed 7 bases, J shed 6 bases, and the junction held 12 bases outside the gene matches. Germline CDR1 SQVTM, CDR2 ANQGSEA. CDR3 sequence reads: CSGGTGGINAEAFF. CDR3 in DNA: TGCAGCGGGGGAACAGGGGGCATAAACGCTGAAGCTTTCTTT.

A few counts support this clonotype. The chain employs TRBV29-1 and TRBJ2-7, with 10 bases that match TRBD2. There are 13 residues in the CDR3. From germline, CDR1 is SQVTM and CDR2 ANQGSEA. V lost 4 bases, J lost 3 bases, and 3 bases stayed unmatched. The CDR3 reads CSVARLAGYEQYF. In DNA, the CDR3 is TGCAGCGTTGCAAGACTAGCGGGCTACGAGCAGTACTTC.

This clonotype was picked up a small number of times. The V call is TRBV3-1, the J call TRBJ2-7; 7 bases fit TRBD1. Losses at the gene ends were 3 bases for V and 2 bases for J; bases not matched to a gene: 7. Germline V gene data show CDR1 as LGHDT and CDR2 as YNNKEL (reference sequence). The CDR3 totals 15 residues. CDR3 loop: CASSQLQGIPYEQYF. The DNA for the CDR3 is TGTGCCAGCAGCCAGTTACAGGGGATCCCCTACGAGCAGTACTTC.

This chain joins TRBV5-1 and TRBJ2-7; either TRBD1 or TRBD2 may fit D (6 bases each). CDR3 length equals 16 residues. V shed 4 bases and J shed 10 bases, with 27 bases lying between them. Germline values: CDR1 SGHRS, CDR2 YFSETQ. CDR3 bases: TGCGCCAGCAGCCCCAGCGCTTCGGGGGCTCTGGGAATTCAGTACTTC. Protein sequence: CASSPSASGALGIQYF.

V is TRBV5-1 and J is TRBJ2-5, with D tentatively TRBD1 (7 bases). The J call may not be correct, given that the DNA end is closer to TRBJ2-7. CDR3 length: 17 amino acids. CDR1 is SGHRS and CDR2 is YFSETQ in the germline V gene. For the CDR3, the DNA is TGCGCCAGCAGCTGGTTGACAGGGCTAGCGAGAGCTGGCGAGCAGTACTTC. It translates to CASSWLTGLARAGEQYF.

The chain combines TRBV12-3 or TRBV12-4 with TRBJ1-5; D remains unclear. V lost 5 bases, J lost 4 bases, and 12 bases lay in between. The CDR3 contains 14 residues. CDR3 loop: CASSAGVRNQPQHF. CDR3 sequence (DNA): TGTGCCAGCAGTGCCGGAGTCAGGAATCAGCCCCAGCATTTT.

J is TRBJ2-1 and V is TRBV7-3, with a weak D call TRBD1 (5 bases). In germline, CDR1 is SGHTA, CDR2 FQGTGA. The CDR3 runs 14 residues. V was pared by 7 bases and J by 6 bases, with 16 bases between. The chain's CDR3 is CASTHSGQGNEQFF. CDR3 sequence (DNA): TGTGCCAGCACCCATTCCGGGCAGGGCAATGAGCAGTTCTTC.